This is a list of T cell receptor beta chains from one sample in a study of CD8 T cells in ankylosing spondylitis. MiXCR, applied by TCRdb to the 5' RACE reads, yields one record per CDR3 protein. The sample lists around 540,000 distinct CDR3 sequences; over 9.5% were seen once. Material: blood, either unsorted or a sorted T cell fraction (not recorded which). The receptors shown here come from a male donor with ankylosing spondylitis. The conserved cysteine and the conserved F or W are not part of the CDR3 here. Each record gives: V gene, CDR3 protein.

>TRBV19
ASSIGPSRDTEAF
>TRBV4-1
ASSQDPRVAGNTIY
>TRBV24-1
ATSDLVAGGHNEQF
>TRBV6-1
ASTHLDRGVETQY
>TRBV18
ASSPLEDQPQH
>TRBV5-1
ASSYDRAGTDTQY
>TRBV20-1
SARDRNQNTEAF
>TRBV12-3/TRBV12-4
ASSPFGGGAKETQY
>TRBV24-1
ATSDWDSGRSQETQY
>TRBV6-1
ASRRAGGWDTEAF
>TRBV12-3/TRBV12-4
ASSLDDSEAF
>TRBV6-1
ASSEQLTGELF
>TRBV15
ATSGTGFQETQY
>TRBV7-8
ASSLGSRRTEAF
>TRBV5-6
ASSPMDRSNTEAF
>TRBV29-1
SVLGDRLAKNIQY
>TRBV7-9
ASSLAPTSGRTGQY
>TRBV29-1
SVPTAAGDSGANVLT
>TRBV29-1
SVADMYGYT
>TRBV20-1
SARGLAGGISSYNEQF
>TRBV5-1
ASSLADIRSGDTQY
>TRBV13
ASSFGPNTDTQY
>TRBV7-9
ASSSGTRGHNEQF
>TRBV20-1
SARDGRRSNEQF
>TRBV5-1
ASSLLAGGPQVQF
>TRBV5-1
ASSSGAILARGEQF
>TRBV6-5
ASSSPGRRGGYT
>TRBV5-1
ASSLGGGPLTYEQY
>TRBV20-1
SAARETVNQPQH
>TRBV12-3/TRBV12-4
ASSSKRFPPTLDSSGNTIY
>TRBV30
AWTSGRGPAGELF
>TRBV4-2
ASSQEGSGSLY
>TRBV11-2
ASSSTRARRGSYNEQF
>TRBV7-9
ASSPQSWDEQY
>TRBV11-2
ASSPRLARLDTQY
>TRBV5-1
ASSSGTGEGETQY
>TRBV6-1
ASSRGEGTEAF
>TRBV12-3/TRBV12-4
ASSMDVNSPLH
>TRBV20-1
RGTSGTETQY
>TRBV24-1
ATSDSQDTQY
>TRBV24-1
ATSDLQTGELF
>TRBV20-1
SATTGTEAF
>TRBV3-1
ASSPPWGETQY
>TRBV19
ASRDTVGMGANVLT
>TRBV4-2
ASSQILGSDTQY
>TRBV7-2
ASSLDFGQETQY
>TRBV5-1
ASTKQSGGNTGELF
>TRBV10-3
AISESNNEQF
>TRBV20-1
SASSTSEKLF
>TRBV11-3
ASSTRTSGRTGELF
>TRBV24-1
ATSDPRQGGISGANVLT
>TRBV11-2
ASSFGGAGWSYEQY
>TRBV24-1
ATSGRGHLTDTQY